Included here is one T cell receptor (beta chain) sequence, with context. Germline CDR1 KGHDR, CDR2 SFDVKD. V lost 0 bases to trimming and J lost 10 bases; unmatched junction nucleotides: 8. The CDR3 is 16 amino acids. This specimen belongs to a study of prognosis after radiotherapy for stage I lung cancer. It was by two-round multiplex PCR that TCR beta CDR3 was amplified from genomic DNA. TRBV and TRBJ genes each had their own specific primers in first-round PCR. MiXCR, run by TCRdb on the multiplex PCR reads, gives a single entry per CDR3 protein. Here the sample spans 9,500 to 13,000 distinct CDR3 sequences, less than 65% being singletons.

The TCR comes from a donor of 50 years or more with non-small cell lung cancer. The chain has TRBV24-1 and TRBJ2-1; 10 bases fit TRBD1. Source: PBMCs, taken before or after stereotactic body radiation therapy (not recorded which). The CDR3 here is CATSDLRDRGGSEQFF. CDR3 nucleotides: TGTGCCACCAGTGATTTGAGGGACAGGGGAGGAAGCGAGCAGTTCTTC.